This passage covers 19 T cell receptor beta chains from one sample sequenced in a study of PD-L1 blockade in urothelial cancer. Here immunoSEQ multiplex PCR was the method, and the copy in TCRdb shows in-frame clones only, minus some. The repertoire holds about 45,000 clones, with more than 70% as singletons. Specimen: PBMCs, collected around atezolizumab (anti-PD-L1) treatment. Receptors were obtained from an older man with urothelial cancer.

CDR3 sequence: CASSQDWGIQGGEQFF. CDR3 nucleotides: TGCGCCAGCAGCCAAGACTGGGGTATCCAGGGTGGTGAGCAGTTCTTC. V and J are TRBV4-1 and TRBJ2-1; D possibly corresponds to TRBD1 (5 bases). Germline CDR1 reads MGHRA; CDR2 reads YSYEKL. The CDR3 has 16 amino acids. The V end lost 0 bases, the J end lost 9 bases, and 18 bases lay between the germline ends.

This chain connects TRBV5-4 to TRBJ2-7; D not resolved. Looked up from germline, CDR1 is SGHNT and CDR2 is YYREEE (reference sequence). This CDR3 comprises 12 residues. Trimming removed 3 bases from V and 6 bases from J, with 10 bases in between. The CDR3 spells CASSWNPGEQYF. DNA for the CDR3: TGTGCCAGCAGCTGGAACCCGGGCGAGCAGTACTTC.

This clone was seen more than once but under ten times. The rearrangement links TRBV11-2 to TRBJ1-3; D gene ambiguous. The CDR3 covers 16 residues. Trimming shortened V by 1 base and J by 0 bases, and 10 bases separated the two germline ends. CDR1 SGHAT and CDR2 FQNNGV come from the germline V gene. CDR3 nucleotide sequence: TGTGCCAGCAGCTTAGTCGAGATCGTCTCTGGAAACACCATATATTTT. Translating gives CASSLVEIVSGNTIYF.

J is TRBJ2-1 and V is TRBV2; 8 bases are a match to TRBD1. V lost 6 bases, J lost 0 bases, and 7 bases stayed unmatched. The germline gives CDR1 SNHLY, CDR2 FYNNEI. The CDR3 length is 16 residues. CDR3 nucleotide sequence: TGTGCCAGCAGCCTAAGACAGGGGAGCTCCTACAATGAGCAGTTCTTC. Protein: CASSLRQGSSYNEQFF. Supplemented by reference TRBV2 and TRBJ2-1, the full variable domain reads EPEVTQTPSHQVTQMGQEVILRCVPISNHLYFYWYRQILGQKVEFLVSFYNNEISEKSEIFDDQFSVERPDGSNFTLKIRSTKLEDSAMYFCASSLRQGSSYNEQFFGPGTRLTVL.

This sequence joins TRBV25-1 and TRBJ2-3; 11 nucleotides align to TRBD1. The CDR3 extends over 16 amino acids. CDR1 MGHDK and CDR2 SYGVNS come from the germline V gene. The V segment lost 4 bases and the J segment 3 bases; nucleotides outside the gene matches: 6. CDR3 nucleotide sequence: TGTGCCAGCAGTGGGACAGGGGGCGCTGGAACAGATACGCAGTATTTT. It yields the protein CASSGTGGAGTDTQYF.

This clone was observed once. The junction departs from germline at one end; a sequencing error may be responsible. V usage is TRBV13 and J usage is TRBJ2-2, with 11 bases aligning to TRBD1. Germline CDR1 reads PRHDT; CDR2 reads FYEKMQ (reference sequence). There are 16 residues in the CDR3. For the CDR3, the DNA is TGTGCCAGCAGCCTAGGACAGGGGGCGTCAGTCGGGGAGCTGTTTTTT. This codes for CASSLGQGASVGELFF.

This chain links TRBV7-6 with TRBJ2-2; 7 bases are a match to TRBD1. Losses at the gene ends were 5 bases for V and 7 bases for J; bases not matched to a gene: 13. CDR1 is SGHVS, CDR2 FNYEAQ, per germline. The CDR3 extends over 16 amino acids. The CDR3: CASSQVPGRQGGELFF. As DNA, the CDR3 is TGTGCCAGCAGCCAAGTTCCTGGAAGACAGGGCGGGGAGCTGTTTTTT.

The chain uses TRBV2 and TRBJ1-5, with D possibly matching TRBD1 (6 bases). Trimming left V 4 bases short and J 4 bases short, with 8 bases between. The CDR3 runs to 13 residues. Germline values: CDR1 SNHLY, CDR2 FYNNEI. In nucleotides, the CDR3 is TGTGCCAGCAGTGCCACAGGGAATCAGCCCCAGCATTTT. Amino acids: CASSATGNQPQHF.

The rearrangement uses TRBV2 and TRBJ2-1; D possibly corresponds to TRBD1 (6 bases). The V end was cut by 4 bases, the J end by 2 bases, with 12 bases between. CDR1 is SNHLY and CDR2 is FYNNEI in the germline V gene. This CDR3 comprises 15 residues. The CDR3: CASSGGLPAYNEQFF. DNA for the CDR3: TGTGCCAGCAGTGGGGGGCTACCAGCCTACAATGAGCAGTTCTTC.

The chain uses TRBV11-3 and TRBJ2-1; TRBD1 agrees at 7 bases. V gave up 5 bases and J gave up 8 bases; unmatched junction bases: 12. The CDR3 covers 15 residues. Germline V gene data show CDR1 as SGHNT and CDR2 as YENEEA. The CDR3, as DNA: TGTGCCAGCAGCCCGGAAGGGACAGTTGGCGATGAGCAGTTCTTC. Translated: CASSPEGTVGDEQFF.

The chain carries TRBV21-1 and TRBJ2-2; no check of the table's D call, TRBD1, against the DNA was made. TRBV21-1 has pseudogene status. The CDR3 covers 16 residues. The CDR3 here is CASPPRVTSDTGELFF. The CDR3 DNA reads TGTGCCAGCCCGCCCAGGGTTACTTCGGACACCGGGGAGCTGTTTTTT.

Here the CDR3 DNA reads TGTGCCAGCAGTGAAGGACTAGCGGGGCATGAGCAGTTCTTC. Its protein is CASSEGLAGHEQFF. The chain recombines TRBV6-4 with TRBJ2-1, with 12 bases matching TRBD2. Germline CDR1 and CDR2: MRHNA and SNTAGT. J gave up 8 bases and V 3 bases, and 2 bases lay outside the gene matches. This CDR3 has 14 residues.

This clone was detected a few times. V and J are TRBV14 and TRBJ2-3, with D perhaps matching TRBD1 (5 bases). Germline assignment: CDR1 SGHDN and CDR2 FVKESK. V was clipped by 4 bases and J by 3 bases, with 14 bases between them. This CDR3 has 15 residues. Here the CDR3 reads CASSRTRMATDTQYF. DNA for the CDR3: TGTGCCAGCAGCCGGACAAGGATGGCGACAGATACGCAGTATTTT.

V and J are TRBV6-5 and TRBJ2-1; 8 bases agree with TRBD1. With 6 bases clipped from V and 3 bases from J, the junction kept 7 bases outside the gene matches. The V gene's germline CDR1 is MNHEY and CDR2 SVGAGI. This CDR3 spans 15 amino acids. The CDR3: CASRSGTGLYNEQFF. CDR3 nucleotides: TGTGCCAGCAGATCCGGGACAGGACTCTACAATGAGCAGTTCTTC.

V gene TRBV19 combines with J gene TRBJ1-1; 8 bases are shared with TRBD1. There are 14 residues in the CDR3. Trimming removed 6 bases from V and 5 bases from J; junction bases left unmatched: 8. The germline V gene encodes CDR1 LNHDA and CDR2 SQIVND (reference sequence). CDR3 sequence reads: CASRLTGGETEAFF. The CDR3 DNA is TGTGCCAGTAGACTCACAGGGGGAGAGACTGAAGCTTTCTTT.

This clone occurred a few times. The genes are TRBV7-2 and TRBJ2-7; TRBD2 agrees at 10 bases. Germline V gene sequence: CDR1 SGHTA, CDR2 FQGNSA. Trimming removed 5 bases from V and 2 bases from J; junction bases left unmatched: 6. The CDR3 contains 15 residues. This CDR3 is CASSTGLAWTYEQYF. The CDR3 region has the DNA TGTGCCAGCAGCACGGGACTAGCGTGGACCTACGAGCAGTACTTC.

With regard to this clone: This sample also contains other DNA sequences that code for the same CDR3. This chain uses TRBV2 with TRBJ2-7, with TRBD2 identical over 11 bases. V lost 6 bases to trimming and J lost 1 base; unmatched junction nucleotides: 2. Germline V gives CDR1 SNHLY, CDR2 FYNNEI. CDR3 length: 14 amino acids. The CDR3 is CASRGTSGSYEQYF. The DNA for the CDR3 is TGTGCCAGCAGGGGGACTAGCGGATCCTACGAGCAGTACTTC.

The genes are TRBV28 and TRBJ1-2; perhaps TRBD1 as D (6 bases). This CDR3 is built from 14 residues. V was cut by 7 bases and J by 4 bases, with 16 bases left in between. Germline CDR1 MDHEN, CDR2 SYDVKM. CDR3 region: CASTSVGGSYGYTF. The DNA for the CDR3 is TGTGCCAGCACCTCCGTAGGGGGAAGCTATGGCTACACCTTC.

This chain joins TRBV5-4 and TRBJ2-5; TRBD2 aligns across 12 bases. The CDR3 covers 19 residues. Per the germline V gene, CDR1 is SGHNT and CDR2 is YYREEE (reference sequence). J was trimmed by 5 bases and V by 1 base; bases with no gene match: 15. The CDR3 is CASSLPGASGRAYRETQYF. The CDR3 DNA follows: TGTGCCAGCAGCTTGCCCGGGGCTAGCGGGAGGGCCTACCGGGAGACCCAGTACTTC.